Presented here are 18 T cell receptor beta chains from one specimen sequenced in a study of CD4 T cells in relation to SARS-CoV-2 and coronaviruses. This table comes from immunoSEQ multiplex PCR, and its TCRdb copy is limited to in-frame clones, with some not included. This table has more than 9,500 clones, approximately 69% appearing once. Their cognate antigens are unknown. The unexposed donors gave CD4+ T cells in 2011-2018, prior to COVID-19. Isolation of CD4+ T cells took place after 10 days in culture. Material for sequencing was CD4+ T cells from PBMCs, cultured in vitro. The source of these receptors is a human donor in good health.

The genes are TRBV13 and TRBJ1-2, with D uncertain. CDR1 and CDR2 from the germline V gene are PRHDT and FYEKMQ (reference sequence). The CDR3 is 16 residues long. V gave up 4 bases and J gave up 5 bases, with 20 bases separating them. The CDR3 DNA follows: TGTGCCAGCAGCTCAGAAATAAGGATTGAAGGATATGGCTACACCTTC. Protein product: CASSSEIRIEGYGYTF.

The J gene is TRBJ2-2, the V gene TRBV9; D ambiguous. Deletions cut 4 bases from V and 0 bases from J, with 7 bases between. The CDR3 runs to 14 residues. Per germline, CDR1 SGDLS and CDR2 YYNGEE. The CDR3 is CASSIDTNTGELFF. The CDR3 DNA reads TGTGCCAGCAGCATCGATACGAACACCGGGGAGCTGTTTTTT.

The rearrangement joins TRBV29-1 to TRBJ2-3; 13 positions match TRBD2. With V trimmed by 7 bases and J by 3 bases, 4 bases remained unmatched. Germline V CDR1 and CDR2: SQVTM, ANQGSEA. CDR3 length: 14 residues. This CDR3 reads CSGRLAGGTDTQYF. The DNA for the CDR3 is TGCAGCGGTCGACTAGCGGGAGGAACAGATACGCAGTATTTT.

The chain joins TRBV5-1 to TRBJ2-1; TRBD2 is a possible D gene (5 bases). The germline gives CDR1 SGHRS, CDR2 YFSETQ. The CDR3 covers 14 residues. Trimming pared 3 bases from V and 4 bases from J, leaving 11 bases between. In DNA form, the CDR3 reads TGCGCCAGCAGCTCGATCGGGGATTACAATGAGCAGTTCTTC. Its protein is CASSSIGDYNEQFF.

This chain uses TRBV28 with TRBJ2-5; the D is unclear. With 7 bases removed from V and 9 bases from J, the gap between germline ends came to 12 bases. Germline CDR1 MDHEN, CDR2 SYDVKM. The CDR3 covers 11 residues. CDR3: CASISRWAQYF. The CDR3 nucleotides are TGTGCCAGCATTAGCAGGTGGGCCCAGTACTTC.

This clone turned up a few times. The V gene is TRBV5-1, the J gene TRBJ2-7; 10 nucleotides line up with TRBD1. The CDR3 has 13 amino acids. CDR1 SGHRS and CDR2 YFSETQ come from the germline V gene. The V gene end was trimmed by 4 bases and the J gene end by 5 bases; junction bases not matched to a gene: 3. The CDR3 coding sequence is TGCGCCAGCAGCCGGGACAGGGGCCACGAGCAGTACTTC. Its translation is CASSRDRGHEQYF.

The chain employs TRBV28 and TRBJ1-5; D is undetermined. This CDR3 contains 17 residues. The V end was cut by 3 bases, the J end by 2 bases, with 17 bases between. In germline, CDR1 is MDHEN, CDR2 SYDVKM. This CDR3 is CASSFGFQEAGNQPQHF. The CDR3 DNA reads TGTGCCAGCAGTTTTGGGTTTCAGGAAGCTGGCAATCAGCCCCAGCATTTT. Full variable domain (rest looked up from reference TRBV28 and TRBJ1-5): DVKVTQSSRYLVKRTGEKVFLECVQDMDHENMFWYRQDPGLGLRLIYFSYDVKMKEKGDIPEGYSVSREKKERFSLILESASTNQTSMYLCASSFGFQEAGNQPQHFGDGTRLSIL.

A single count supports this clone. The chain couples TRBV2 to TRBJ2-7, with D hard to call. Trimming took off 3 bases at V and 3 bases at J, with 12 bases between the two ends. This CDR3 is 14 amino acids long. Germline V gives CDR1 SNHLY, CDR2 FYNNEI. The CDR3: CASSEDQNGYEQYF. Here the CDR3 DNA reads TGTGCCAGCAGTGAGGACCAGAACGGCTACGAGCAGTACTTC.

The V and J genes are TRBV27 and TRBJ1-2; TRBD1 agrees at 10 bases. CDR3 length equals 15 residues. Germline CDR1 and CDR2: MNHEY and SMNVEV (reference sequence). The trim removed 3 bases at V and 7 bases at J, leaving 8 bases unmatched. The chain's CDR3 is CASSLKDRGIGGYTF. Here the CDR3 DNA reads TGTGCCAGCAGTTTGAAGGACAGGGGGATTGGTGGCTACACCTTC.

In its sample, this clone was seen once. The chain is built from TRBV5-1 and TRBJ2-6; 8 bases are shared with TRBD1. J was trimmed by 0 bases and V by 0 bases; bases with no gene match: 8. From germline, CDR1 is SGHRS and CDR2 YFSETQ. This CDR3 is 19 amino acids long. CDR3 coding DNA: TGCGCCAGCAGCTTGGTTCGGGGACAGGTTAGCTCTGGGGCCAACGTCCTGACTTTC. Its protein is CASSLVRGQVSSGANVLTF.

This clone came up a few times. The rearrangement joins TRBV7-8 to TRBJ1-3; unclear D gene. The germline V and J ends were trimmed by 3 bases and 4 bases, with 16 bases remaining between them. The germline CDR1 and CDR2 sequences are SGHVS and FQNEAQ. This CDR3 spans 16 amino acids. CDR3 amino acids: CASSLGSVTAGNTIYF. CDR3 nucleotide sequence: TGTGCCAGCAGCTTGGGGTCTGTGACGGCGGGAAACACCATATATTTT.

This clone showed up just a few times. The V gene is TRBV5-1, the J gene TRBJ2-2, with D uncertain. CDR3 length: 17 amino acids. The ends were cut back, 0 bases at V and 0 bases at J, with 12 bases in the middle. Germline V gene sequence: CDR1 SGHRS, CDR2 YFSETQ. CDR3 coding DNA: TGCGCCAGCAGCTTGGCGGTGATCACCCCGAACACCGGGGAGCTGTTTTTT. Protein product: CASSLAVITPNTGELFF.

By its share, this clone is large. This rearrangement joins TRBV18 to TRBJ1-5, with D maybe TRBD1 (6 bases). This CDR3 is built from 15 residues. V was trimmed by 4 bases and J by 4 bases, leaving 14 bases between them. Germline V gene data show CDR1 as KGHSH and CDR2 as LQKENI. Here the CDR3 reads CASSLKTGGNQPQHF. CDR3 nucleotides: TGTGCCAGCTCACTGAAGACAGGAGGGAATCAGCCCCAGCATTTT. Drawing the rest from reference TRBV18 and TRBJ1-5, the complete variable domain is NAGVMQNPRHLVRRRGQEARLRCSPMKGHSHVYWYRQLPEEGLKFMVYLQKENIIDESGMPKERFSAEFPKEGPSILRIQQVVRGDSAAYFCASSLKTGGNQPQHFGDGTRLSIL.

The J gene is TRBJ2-7, the V gene TRBV10-2; maybe TRBD2 (6 bases). The V and J ends lost 6 bases and 0 bases respectively, with 12 bases between them. From germline, CDR1 is WSHSY and CDR2 SAAADI. This CDR3 is 14 amino acids long. CDR3 amino acids: CASRLAQSSYEQYF. The CDR3 region has the DNA TGCGCCAGCAGACTAGCCCAGAGCTCCTACGAGCAGTACTTC.

In its sample, this clone is medium-sized. This chain joins TRBV24-1 and TRBJ2-7; D gene ambiguous. Germline values: CDR1 KGHDR, CDR2 SFDVKD. The CDR3 runs 13 residues. V lost 3 bases and J lost 0, with 5 bases in between. The CDR3, as DNA: TGTGCCACCAGTGATGTCGGCTCCTACGAGCAGTACTTC. Protein product: CATSDVGSYEQYF.

The chain employs TRBV6-5 and TRBJ2-3, with TRBD2 as a possible D gene (6 bases). The V end was cut by 6 bases, the J end by 4 bases, with 17 bases between. CDR3 length: 15 amino acids. Germline loops: CDR1 MNHEY, CDR2 SVGAGI. CDR3 sequence: CASSSGGGSSDTQYF. CDR3 nucleotide sequence: TGTGCCAGCAGCTCCGGGGGAGGTTCTTCAGATACGCAGTATTTT.

CDR3 region: CASARDTNSPLHF. The DNA of the CDR3 is TGTGCTAGTGCCCGGGACACAAATTCACCCCTCCACTTT. V gene TRBV12-5 combines with J gene TRBJ1-6; D perhaps matches TRBD1 (6 bases). CDR1 is LGHNT and CDR2 is FRNRAP in the germline V gene. This CDR3 comprises 13 residues. V lost 7 bases to trimming and J lost 7 bases, with 11 bases between them.

The genes are TRBV7-9 and TRBJ2-7; 9 nucleotides agree with TRBD1. The CDR3 runs 17 residues. Germline CDR1 is SEHNR and CDR2 is FQNEAQ (reference sequence). Trimming took 5 bases from V and 0 from J; bases not matched to a gene: 11. The CDR3 nucleotides read TGTGCCAGCAGCCGCCTAGGGACAGGGCGAAACTCCTACGAGCAGTACTTC. Translated, it gives CASSRLGTGRNSYEQYF.